The entry below gives a single TCR beta chain sequence along with its context. This record belongs to a study of blood T cell repertoires in COVID-19. Followed over time, Seattle patients had been enrolled while infection was active. The repertoire was sequenced with immunoSEQ multiplex PCR; TCRdb's copy has only in-frame clones and lacks some. The table records roughly 410,000 clones, around 87% of them present only once. Germline values: CDR1 ENHRY, CDR2 SYGVKD. Trimming stripped 6 bases from V and 3 bases from J, with 14 bases between. CDR3 length: 14 amino acids. The specimen sequenced was peripheral blood. J is TRBJ1-1 and V is TRBV10-3; D is perhaps TRBD1 (5 bases). The TCR sequence derives from a woman aged 55-75 years with COVID-19, enrolled during active disease. The CDR3 loop is CAIRSAREDTEAFF. CDR3 coding DNA: TGTGCCATCAGGTCGGCCAGGGAGGACACTGAAGCTTTCTTT.